This TCR beta chain was captured in a study of T cells after yellow fever vaccination. Findings and limits, study-wide: Clones from primary vaccination mostly reappeared after the booster (around 96% CD4, approximately 91% CD8).

Trimming took 7 bases from V and 5 from J, leaving 10 bases between them. The CDR3 spans 12 residues. Production of TCR cDNA was by 5'RACE template switching, which also added a universal primer site and UMIs. TCRdb itself ran the 5' RACE reads through MiXCR, one entry per CDR3 protein. The top ten hold roughly 13% of the sample, which has 450,000 to 650,000 distinct CDR3 sequences, around an eighth seen once. As for this clonotype: No antigen is known for it.

This TCR derives from a man aged 25-45 years who received the YFV17D yellow fever vaccine. This chain links TRBV12-3 or TRBV12-4 with TRBJ2-3; D gene uncertain. The specimen was PBMCs, collected on the day of the yellow fever booster vaccination. CDR3 coding DNA: TGTGCCAGCACCCCCCCTGGAGATACGCAGTATTTT. Protein: CASTPPGDTQYF.